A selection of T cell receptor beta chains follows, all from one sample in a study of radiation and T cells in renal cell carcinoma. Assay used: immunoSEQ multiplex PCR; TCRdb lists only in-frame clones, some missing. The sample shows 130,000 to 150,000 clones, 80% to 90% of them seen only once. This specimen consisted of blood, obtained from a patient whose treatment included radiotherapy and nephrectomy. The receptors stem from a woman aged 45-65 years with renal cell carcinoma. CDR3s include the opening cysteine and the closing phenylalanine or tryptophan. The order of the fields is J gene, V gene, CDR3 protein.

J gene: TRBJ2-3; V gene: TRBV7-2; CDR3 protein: CASSTYTDTQYF
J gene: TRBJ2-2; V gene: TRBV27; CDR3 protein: CASSIAPNTGELFF
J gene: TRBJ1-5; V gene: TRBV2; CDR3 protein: CASSEATGGNQPQHF
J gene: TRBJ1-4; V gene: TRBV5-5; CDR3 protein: CASSLMAGPEEKLFF
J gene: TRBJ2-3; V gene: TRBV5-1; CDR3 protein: CASTRVAGDYTDTQYF
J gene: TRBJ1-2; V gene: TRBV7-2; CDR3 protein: CASSSVEEGYTF
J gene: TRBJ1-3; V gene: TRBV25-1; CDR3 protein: CASSESLGSGNTIYF
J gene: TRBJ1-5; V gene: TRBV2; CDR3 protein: CASSGSNQPQHF
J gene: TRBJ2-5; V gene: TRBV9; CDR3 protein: CASSGSGAQETQYF
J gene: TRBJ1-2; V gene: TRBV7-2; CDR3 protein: CASSLGPGGGYGYTF
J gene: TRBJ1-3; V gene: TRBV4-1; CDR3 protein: CASSPAGRNSGNTIYF
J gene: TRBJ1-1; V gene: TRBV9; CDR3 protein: CASSTPGQGGTEAFF
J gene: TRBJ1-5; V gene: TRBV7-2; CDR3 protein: CASSLQGRSDQPQHF
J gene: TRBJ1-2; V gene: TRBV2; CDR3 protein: CASSAGQTGYTF
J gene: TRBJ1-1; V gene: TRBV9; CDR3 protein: CASSVDLEENTEAFF
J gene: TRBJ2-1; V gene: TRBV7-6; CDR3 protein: CASSLQAEQFF
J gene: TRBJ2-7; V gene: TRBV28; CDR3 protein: CASSLVHNSYEQYF
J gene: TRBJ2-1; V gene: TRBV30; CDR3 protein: CAGERVNEQFF
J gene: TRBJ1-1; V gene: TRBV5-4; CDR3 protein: CASSTGTGGVGEAFF
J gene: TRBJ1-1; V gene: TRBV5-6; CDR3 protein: CASSFGGQGVPEAFF
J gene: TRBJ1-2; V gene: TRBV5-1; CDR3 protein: CASRSSPVRGKLGIYGYTF
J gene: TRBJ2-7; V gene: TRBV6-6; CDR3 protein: CASSNGGDYEQYF
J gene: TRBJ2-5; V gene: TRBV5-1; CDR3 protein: CASSAYQETQYF
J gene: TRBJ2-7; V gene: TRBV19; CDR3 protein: CASSISPGWGEQYF
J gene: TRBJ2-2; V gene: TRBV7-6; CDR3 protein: CASSPRAGVGTGELFF
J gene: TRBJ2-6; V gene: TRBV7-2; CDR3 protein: CASSPQAAGANVLTF
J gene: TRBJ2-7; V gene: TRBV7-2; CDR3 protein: CASSLVGPLSEQYF
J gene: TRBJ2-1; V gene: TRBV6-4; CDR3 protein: CASSDGGGSDEQFF
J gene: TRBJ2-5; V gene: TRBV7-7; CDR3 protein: CASSLLGPETQYF
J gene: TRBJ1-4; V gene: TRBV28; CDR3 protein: CASSLKGSRGEKLFF
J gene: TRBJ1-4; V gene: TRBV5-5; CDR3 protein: CASSLVGSRGEKLFF
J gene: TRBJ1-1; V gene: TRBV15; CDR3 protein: CATSRGAVRGTEAFF
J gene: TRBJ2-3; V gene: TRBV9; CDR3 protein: CASSVAGSGGALDTQYF
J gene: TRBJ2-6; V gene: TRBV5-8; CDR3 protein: CASSSGTGFGANVLTF
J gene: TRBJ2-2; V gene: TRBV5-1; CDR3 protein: CASSNVGGTGELFF
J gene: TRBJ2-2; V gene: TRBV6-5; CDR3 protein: CASIRGRGLGELFF
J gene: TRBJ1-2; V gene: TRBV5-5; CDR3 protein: CASSFVGSGTGYGYTF
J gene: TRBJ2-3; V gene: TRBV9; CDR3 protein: CASSVEARRGDTQYF
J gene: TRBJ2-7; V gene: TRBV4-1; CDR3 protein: CASSQDSRLATSYEQYF
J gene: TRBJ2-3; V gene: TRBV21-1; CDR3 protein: CASSPRGTGGEGTDTQYF
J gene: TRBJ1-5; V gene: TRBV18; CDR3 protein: CASSPGENQPQHF
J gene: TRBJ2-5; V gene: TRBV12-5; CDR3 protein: CASGLVSGTSQTQYF
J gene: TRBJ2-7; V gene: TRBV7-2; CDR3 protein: CASSDPGLAGWYEQYF
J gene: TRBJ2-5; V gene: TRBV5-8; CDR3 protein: CASSQGLAGGTQETQYF
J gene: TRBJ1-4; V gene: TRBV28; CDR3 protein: CASSLRGTNEKLFF
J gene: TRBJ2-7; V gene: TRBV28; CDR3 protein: CAAHTSSYEQYF
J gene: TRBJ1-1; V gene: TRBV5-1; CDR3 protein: CASSLDTDREAFF
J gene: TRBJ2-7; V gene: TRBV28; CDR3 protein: CASTMVDRDSYEQYF
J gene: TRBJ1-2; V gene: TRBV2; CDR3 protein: CASSEALRQGAYGYTF
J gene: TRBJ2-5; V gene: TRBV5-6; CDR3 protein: CASSRGGAETQYF
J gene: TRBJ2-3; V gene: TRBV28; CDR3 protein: CASRKGGEGRTDTQYF
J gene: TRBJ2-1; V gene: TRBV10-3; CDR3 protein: CATGGIDYNEQFF